This T cell receptor beta chain was captured by sequencing in a study of radiotherapy plus CTLA-4 blockade in lung cancer. General observations from the study: Among reported predictors of response, early blood T cell clone dynamics with interferon-beta performed best.

Receiving focal radiation plus CTLA-4 blockade with ipilimumab were patients who had chemo-refractory metastatic non-small-cell lung cancer. Comment on this clone: Its matching antigen is unknown.

This table comes from immunoSEQ multiplex PCR, and its TCRdb copy is limited to in-frame clones, with some not included. This table holds fewer than 55,000 clones, more than 70% found once. This clonotype was obtained from a human donor with non-small cell lung cancer whose response to radiotherapy plus ipilimumab could not be evaluated. Sequencing used peripheral blood, obtained from a patient treated with radiotherapy plus ipilimumab.

The CDR3 sequence: CASSPGGGLRYEQYF. The CDR3 DNA is TGTGCCAGCAGCCCCGGGGGAGGCCTTCGGTACGAGCAGTACTTC. The gene calls are TRBV7-9 and TRBJ2-7; D perhaps matches TRBD2 (6 bases). The CDR3 contains 15 residues. Trimming stripped 5 bases from V and 4 bases from J, with 18 bases between. The germline V gene encodes CDR1 SEHNR and CDR2 FQNEAQ (reference sequence).